The 25 T cell receptor beta chains reported below all come from one sample, sequenced in a study of T cells in Graves' hyperthyroidism and ophthalmopathy. The CDR3 regions of TCR beta were amplified from RNA transcripts. Initially, a first-round RT-PCR of the TCR CDR3 employed the HTBI primer set. TCRdb redid the calling of the multiplex PCR reads with MiXCR, one entry per CDR3 protein. The sample lists 300,000 to 400,000 distinct CDR3 sequences; 21% were seen once. The sequencing sample was made of blood. The receptor source for this set is a woman aged 50 to 60 with Graves' hyperthyroidism.

This clonotype was observed at least ten times. This chain connects TRBV5-1 to TRBJ2-3; 8 nucleotides match TRBD2. V shed 4 bases, J shed 4 bases, and the junction held 5 bases outside the gene matches. CDR3 length: 14 amino acids. Germline assignment: CDR1 SGHRS and CDR2 YFSETQ. The CDR3 DNA follows: TGCGCCAGCAGCCCCGGGACTAGAGCAGATACGCAGTATTTT. Translating gives CASSPGTRADTQYF.

This clonotype was recorded at least ten times. This chain uses TRBV30 with TRBJ2-7; D may be TRBD2 (5 bases). V dropped 2 bases and J dropped 6 bases, with 17 bases sitting between them. Looked up from germline, CDR1 is GTSNPN and CDR2 is SVGIG (reference sequence). This CDR3 comprises 14 residues. The chain's CDR3 is CAWSFVEGPLEQYF. CDR3 bases: TGTGCCTGGAGTTTCGTCGAGGGCCCCCTCGAGCAGTACTTC. Full variable domain (missing parts from reference TRBV30 and TRBJ2-7): SQTIHQWPATLVQPVGSPLSLECTVEGTSNPNLYWYRQAAGRGLQLLFYSVGIGQISSEVPQNLSASRPQDRQFILSSKKLLLSDSGFYLCAWSFVEGPLEQYFGPGTRLTVT.

This clonotype was found a few times. With a much larger clone just one base away, this may be a read error. The rearrangement joins TRBV29-1 to TRBJ1-5; no definite D call. CDR3 length equals 13 residues. Germline V CDR1 and CDR2: SQVTM, ANQGSEA. The CDR3, as DNA: TGCAACGTTGTACCGACCCCCGGGTCGCCCCAGCATTTT. Translating it yields CNVVPTPGSPQHF.

This clonotype was seen at least ten times. The rearrangement joins TRBV5-1 to TRBJ1-1; possibly TRBD1 for D (5 bases). Germline V lookup: CDR1 SGHRS, CDR2 YFSETQ. V lost 4 bases and J 4 bases, leaving 11 bases between the germline ends. This CDR3 has 13 residues. CDR3 DNA sequence: TGCGCCAGCAGCCCCAGGGCGGGCACTGAAGCTTTCTTT. It is translated as CASSPRAGTEAFF.

This clonotype was found many times. V and J are TRBV2 and TRBJ2-6; D is unresolved. Germline assignment: CDR1 SNHLY and CDR2 FYNNEI. This CDR3 comprises 15 residues. Trimming pared 5 bases from V and 0 bases from J, leaving 8 bases between. In DNA, the CDR3 is TGTGCCAGCAGTAGGGCTTCCTCTGGGGCCAACGTCCTGACTTTC. It codes for CASSRASSGANVLTF.

This clonotype was seen a few times. The chain employs TRBV6-1 and TRBJ2-1; TRBD2 matches at 12 bases. The J segment lost 0 bases and the V segment lost 8 bases, leaving 11 bases of the junction unmatched. The germline gives CDR1 MNHNS, CDR2 SASEGT. This CDR3 has 18 residues. The CDR3 DNA is TGTGCCAGCCAGCGGAGACTAGCGGGAGTAAGCTCCTACAATGAGCAGTTCTTC. Its protein product is CASQRRLAGVSSYNEQFF.

This clonotype occurred many times. The chain couples TRBV2 to TRBJ2-3; TRBD2 matches at 10 bases. CDR1 and CDR2 from the germline V gene are SNHLY and FYNNEI. There are 15 residues in the CDR3. Trimming cost V 6 bases and J 5 bases; bases outside gene matches: 8. The CDR3 is CASRRLAGVVDTQYF. The CDR3 DNA is TGTGCCAGCAGACGACTAGCGGGTGTAGTAGATACGCAGTATTTT.

This clonotype occurred many times. V is TRBV30 and J is TRBJ2-1; the match to TRBD2 covers 7 bases. With V trimmed by 0 bases and J by 8 bases, 10 bases remained unmatched. The CDR3 sequence is 15 residues long. The V gene's germline CDR1 is GTSNPN and CDR2 SVGIG (reference sequence). CDR3 nucleotide sequence: TGTGCCTGGAGTGTGGGTGGCGGGAGTCCTCATGAGCAGTTCTTC. Residues: CAWSVGGGSPHEQFF.

This clonotype has a count of ten or more. The chain recombines TRBV6-6 with TRBJ2-7, with D hard to call. Germline assignment: CDR1 MNHNY and CDR2 SVGAGI (reference sequence). V lost 0 bases, J lost 0 bases, and 9 bases lay in between. The length of the CDR3 is 15 residues. CDR3: CASSYSVWSSYEQYF. CDR3 in DNA: TGTGCCAGCAGTTACTCGGTCTGGAGCTCCTACGAGCAGTACTTC.

This clonotype showed up many times. J is TRBJ2-7 and V is TRBV7-9; 11 bases agree with TRBD1. Germline V gives CDR1 SEHNR, CDR2 FQNEAQ (reference sequence). The CDR3 covers 14 residues. J lost 7 bases, V lost 5 bases, and 7 bases had no gene match. CDR3 residues: CASSTGQGAREQYF. The DNA of the CDR3 is TGTGCCAGCAGCACCGGACAGGGGGCGAGAGAGCAGTACTTC. Filled out from reference TRBV7-9 and TRBJ2-7, the complete variable domain reads DTGVSQNPRHKITKRGQNVTFRCDPISEHNRLYWYRQTLGQGPEFLTYFQNEAQLEKSRLLSDRFSAERPKGSFSTLEIQRTEQGDSAMYLCASSTGQGAREQYFGPGTRLTVT.

V gene TRBV28 combines with J gene TRBJ1-5, with 8 bases aligning to TRBD1. V lost 1 base and J lost 6; bases outside the gene matches: 11. Germline V CDR1 and CDR2: MDHEN, SYDVKM. The CDR3 runs 17 residues. The CDR3 nucleotides read TGTGCCAGCAGTTTATTCATAATCCGACAGGGGACTCAGCCCCAGCATTTT. Its protein is CASSLFIIRQGTQPQHF.

This clonotype was detected many times. The chain uses TRBV5-1 and TRBJ1-1, with 12 bases fitting TRBD1. The V and J ends lost 4 bases and 4 bases, in that order; junction bases with no gene match: 2. CDR3 size: 14 residues. Germline V CDR1 and CDR2: SGHRS, YFSETQ. CDR3 loop: CASSAGQGATEAFF. DNA of the CDR3: TGCGCCAGCAGCGCGGGACAGGGGGCCACTGAAGCTTTCTTT.

The chain combines TRBV7-9 with TRBJ2-7; 7 bases match TRBD2. The CDR3 is 14 residues long. V shed 8 bases, J shed 3 bases, and the junction held 10 bases outside the gene matches. Germline CDR1 and CDR2: SEHNR and FQNEAQ (reference sequence). The CDR3 nucleotides read TGTGCCAGCTCCGCAGAACTAGCGAGCTACGAGCAGTACTTC. Protein product: CASSAELASYEQYF.

This clonotype came up a few times. The V call is TRBV6-1, the J call TRBJ2-7; either TRBD1 or TRBD2 may supply D (6 bases each). V lost 6 bases, J lost 0 bases, and 12 bases lay in between. Germline V gene sequence: CDR1 MNHNS, CDR2 SASEGT. This CDR3 is built from 14 residues. The CDR3 loop reads CASRGGSLSYEQYF. DNA for the CDR3: TGTGCCAGCAGAGGGGGGTCCCTCTCCTACGAGCAGTACTTC.

V gene TRBV18 combines with J gene TRBJ2-5; D possibly corresponds to TRBD1 (6 bases). The V end lost 4 bases, the J end lost 4 bases, and 13 bases lay between the germline ends. Germline-derived CDR1 and CDR2 are KGHSH and LQKENI. The CDR3 length is 14 residues. The chain's CDR3 is CASSRDNERETQYF. CDR3 in DNA: TGTGCCAGCTCACGGGACAATGAGAGAGAGACCCAGTACTTC. Looking up the rest from reference TRBV18 and TRBJ2-5 gives the full variable domain: NAGVMQNPRHLVRRRGQEARLRCSPMKGHSHVYWYRQLPEEGLKFMVYLQKENIIDESGMPKERFSAEFPKEGPSILRIQQVVRGDSAAYFCASSRDNERETQYFGPGTRLLVL.

The chain employs TRBV10-3 and TRBJ1-5; 7 positions match TRBD1. Looked up from germline, CDR1 is ENHRY and CDR2 is SYGVKD. V dropped 6 bases and J dropped 7; count of bases not matched to a gene: 12. CDR3 size: 15 residues. CDR3 nucleotide sequence: TGTGCCATCAGCTCCGACAGGGTGTACGACCAGCCCCAGCATTTT. The encoded protein is CAISSDRVYDQPQHF.

The rearrangement uses TRBV6-1 and TRBJ2-2, with 7 bases lining up with TRBD1. The CDR3 runs 17 residues. Germline lookup yields CDR1 MNHNS and CDR2 SASEGT. V shed 5 bases, J shed 1 base, and the junction held 10 bases outside the gene matches. In nucleotides, the CDR3 is TGTGCCAGCAGTCCGTTTCCGGGACAGAAGAACACCGGGGAGCTGTTTTTT. It yields the protein CASSPFPGQKNTGELFF.

This clonotype was counted at least ten times. The chain uses TRBV12-5 and TRBJ2-2, with TRBD1 identical over 7 bases. V lost 5 bases to trimming and J lost 4 bases; unmatched junction nucleotides: 10. Germline values: CDR1 LGHNT, CDR2 FRNRAP. The CDR3 has 16 residues. CDR3 residues: CASGLRQGGGTGELFF. In nucleotides, the CDR3 is TGTGCTAGTGGTCTTCGACAGGGTGGAGGCACCGGGGAGCTGTTTTTT.

This clonotype showed up many times. The V and J genes are TRBV29-1 and TRBJ1-2; D ambiguous. Germline V gene lookup returns CDR1 SQVTM and CDR2 ANQGSEA. Trimming stripped 3 bases from V and 8 bases from J, with 10 bases between. There are 11 residues in the CDR3. The CDR3 is CSVERRSGYTF. CDR3 DNA: TGCAGCGTTGAGCGCAGAAGCGGCTACACCTTC.

The chain employs TRBV5-1 and TRBJ1-4; TRBD1 agrees at 10 bases. CDR3 length: 15 amino acids. The V gene end was trimmed by 3 bases and the J gene end by 8 bases; junction bases not matched to a gene: 7. In germline, CDR1 is SGHRS, CDR2 YFSETQ. CDR3 nucleotides: TGCGCCAGCAGCTCCCGGGACAGGGGTGGCGAAAAACTGTTTTTT. As protein: CASSSRDRGGEKLFF. Using reference TRBV5-1 and TRBJ1-4 for the parts outside the CDR3, the full variable domain is KAGVTQTPRYLIKTRGQQVTLSCSPISGHRSVSWYQQTPGQGLQFLFEYFSETQRNKGNFPGRFSGRQFSNSRSEMNVSTLELGDSALYLCASSSRDRGGEKLFFGSGTQLSVL.

The chain couples TRBV9 to TRBJ2-5, with a weak D call TRBD2 (7 bases). CDR3 size: 13 residues. CDR1 is SGDLS, CDR2 YYNGEE, per germline. V was cut by 7 bases and J by 5 bases, with 15 bases left in between. CDR3 DNA sequence: TGTGCCAGCGGTGGGGGGGGCCGGGAGACCCAGTACTTC. Translated, it gives CASGGGGRETQYF.

This clonotype was counted between two and nine times. This rearrangement joins TRBV12-5 to TRBJ1-1, with TRBD1 as a possible D gene (5 bases). Trimming stripped 0 bases from V and 4 bases from J, with 15 bases between. Germline CDR1 LGHNT, CDR2 FRNRAP. The CDR3 covers 16 residues. The CDR3 bases are TGTGCTAGTGGTTTGGTGTCCCGTGGGGGGGGCACTGAAGCTTTCTTT. It translates to CASGLVSRGGGTEAFF.

This chain links TRBV7-6 with TRBJ1-2, with 7 bases matching TRBD1. CDR3 size: 16 residues. CDR1 is SGHVS, CDR2 FNYEAQ, per germline. V gave up 4 bases and J gave up 1 base; unmatched junction bases: 9. The CDR3 coding sequence is TGTGCCAGCAGCTCCCTCAGGGGGACCAATAACTATGGCTACACCTTC. Translating gives CASSSLRGTNNYGYTF.

This rearrangement joins TRBV18 to TRBJ1-5; D possibly corresponds to TRBD1 (5 bases). This CDR3 is 14 amino acids long. Germline values: CDR1 KGHSH, CDR2 LQKENI. Trimming left V 8 bases short and J 2 bases short, with 13 bases between. The CDR3 nucleotides read TGTGCCAGCAGGGGAGACGGCCGCAATCAGCCCCAGCATTTT. As protein: CASRGDGRNQPQHF.

This clonotype has ten or more counts. The V gene is TRBV28, the J gene TRBJ2-3, with 10 bases identical to TRBD2. Germline V lookup: CDR1 MDHEN, CDR2 SYDVKM. After removal of 6 bases from V and 5 bases from J, the junction contained 8 bases not matched to a gene. The CDR3 runs 15 residues. The CDR3 nucleotides are TGTGCCAGCAGGGAGCGGGGGGGCGGTGAAGATACGCAGTATTTT. Its protein product is CASRERGGGEDTQYF. Full variable domain (outside the CDR3, taken from reference TRBV28 and TRBJ2-3): DVKVTQSSRYLVKRTGEKVFLECVQDMDHENMFWYRQDPGLGLRLIYFSYDVKMKEKGDIPEGYSVSREKKERFSLILESASTNQTSMYLCASRERGGGEDTQYFGPGTRLTVL.